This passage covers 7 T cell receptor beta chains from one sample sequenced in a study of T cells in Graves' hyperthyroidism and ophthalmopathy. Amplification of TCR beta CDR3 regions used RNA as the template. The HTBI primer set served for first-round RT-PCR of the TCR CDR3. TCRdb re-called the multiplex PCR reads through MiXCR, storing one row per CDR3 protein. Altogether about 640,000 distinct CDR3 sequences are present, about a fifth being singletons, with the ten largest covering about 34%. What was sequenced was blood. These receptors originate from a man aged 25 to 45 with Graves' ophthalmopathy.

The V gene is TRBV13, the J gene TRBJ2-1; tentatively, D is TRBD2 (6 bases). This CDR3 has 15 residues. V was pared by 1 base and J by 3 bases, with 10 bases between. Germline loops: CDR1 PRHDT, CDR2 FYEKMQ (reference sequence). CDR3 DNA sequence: TGTGCCAGCAGCTTAGTAGCGGATATCTACAATGAGCAGTTCTTC. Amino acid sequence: CASSLVADIYNEQFF.

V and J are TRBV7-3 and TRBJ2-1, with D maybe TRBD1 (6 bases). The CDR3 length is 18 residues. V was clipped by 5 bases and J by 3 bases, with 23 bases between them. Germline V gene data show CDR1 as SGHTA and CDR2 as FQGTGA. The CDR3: CASSLAPRQVLDYNEQFF. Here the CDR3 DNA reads TGTGCCAGCAGCCTCGCCCCCCGACAGGTATTGGACTACAATGAGCAGTTCTTC.

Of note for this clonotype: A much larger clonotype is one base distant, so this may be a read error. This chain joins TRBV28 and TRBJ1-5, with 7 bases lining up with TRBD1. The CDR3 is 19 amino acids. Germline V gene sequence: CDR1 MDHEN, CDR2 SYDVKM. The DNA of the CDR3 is TGTGGCAGCAGTGCCACGCGTGAGGGGGCTGGAAGAAGCAATCAGCCCCAGCATTTT. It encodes CGSSATREGAGRSNQPQHF.

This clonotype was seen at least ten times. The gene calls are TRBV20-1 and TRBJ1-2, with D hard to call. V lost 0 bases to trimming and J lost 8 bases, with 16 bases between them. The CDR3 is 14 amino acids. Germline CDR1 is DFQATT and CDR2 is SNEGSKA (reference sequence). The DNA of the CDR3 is TGCAGTGCTAGAGATCCCCTATCCTACGAAGGCTACACCTTC. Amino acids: CSARDPLSYEGYTF.

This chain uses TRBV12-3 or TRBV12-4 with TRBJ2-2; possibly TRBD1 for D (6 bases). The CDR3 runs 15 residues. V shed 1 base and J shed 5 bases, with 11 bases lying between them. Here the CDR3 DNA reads TGTGCCAGCAGTTTAGTACCGGACAGAACCGGGGAGCTGTTTTTT. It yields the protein CASSLVPDRTGELFF.

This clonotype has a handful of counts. The CDR3 DNA reads as TGTGCCAGCAGTGAAGCAACTTGGAGGGGAGAGACCCAGTACTTC. Protein: CASSEATWRGETQYF. The chain employs TRBV2 and TRBJ2-5; D is possibly TRBD2 (6 bases). The germline V gene encodes CDR1 SNHLY and CDR2 FYNNEI. The CDR3 contains 15 residues. Trimming pared 0 bases from V and 4 bases from J, leaving 12 bases between.

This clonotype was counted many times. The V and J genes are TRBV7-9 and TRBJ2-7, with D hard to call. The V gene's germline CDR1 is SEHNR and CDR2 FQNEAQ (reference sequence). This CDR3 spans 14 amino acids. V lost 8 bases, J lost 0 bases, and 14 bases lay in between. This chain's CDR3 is CASGMGMGSYEQYF. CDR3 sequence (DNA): TGTGCCAGCGGGATGGGGATGGGCTCCTACGAGCAGTACTTC.